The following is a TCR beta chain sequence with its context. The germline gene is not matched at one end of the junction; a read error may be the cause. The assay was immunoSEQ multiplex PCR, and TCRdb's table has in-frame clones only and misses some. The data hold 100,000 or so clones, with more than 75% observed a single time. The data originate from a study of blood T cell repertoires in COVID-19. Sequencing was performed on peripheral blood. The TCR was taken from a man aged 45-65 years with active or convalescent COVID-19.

The CDR3 reads CAGSPRQVSNEQFF. For the CDR3, the DNA is TGTGCCGGCAGCCCACGACAGGTTAGCAATGAGCAGTTCTTC. The chain recombines TRBV7-2 with TRBJ2-1; D may be TRBD1 (6 bases). The germline gives CDR1 SGHTA, CDR2 FQGNSA. This CDR3 comprises 14 residues.